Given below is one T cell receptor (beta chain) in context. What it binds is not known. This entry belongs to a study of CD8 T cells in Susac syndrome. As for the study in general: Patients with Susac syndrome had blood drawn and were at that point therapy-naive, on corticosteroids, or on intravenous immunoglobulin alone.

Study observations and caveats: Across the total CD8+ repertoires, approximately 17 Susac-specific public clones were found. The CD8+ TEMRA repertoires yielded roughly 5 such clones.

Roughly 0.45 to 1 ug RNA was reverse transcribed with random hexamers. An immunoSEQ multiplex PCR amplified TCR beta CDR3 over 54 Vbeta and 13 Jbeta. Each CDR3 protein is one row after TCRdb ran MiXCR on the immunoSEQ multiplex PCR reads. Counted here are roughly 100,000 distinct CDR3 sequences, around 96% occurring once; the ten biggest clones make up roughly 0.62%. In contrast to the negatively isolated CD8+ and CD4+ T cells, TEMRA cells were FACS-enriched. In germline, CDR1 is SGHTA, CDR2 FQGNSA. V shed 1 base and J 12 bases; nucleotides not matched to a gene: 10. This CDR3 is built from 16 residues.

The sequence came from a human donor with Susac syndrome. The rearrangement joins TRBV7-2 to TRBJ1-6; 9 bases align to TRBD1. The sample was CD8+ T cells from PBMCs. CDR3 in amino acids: CASSLEGRDRAVPLHF. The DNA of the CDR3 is TGTGCCAGCAGCTTAGAGGGCCGGGACAGGGCTGTACCCCTCCACTTT.